The 5 T cell receptor beta chains reported below all come from one sample, sequenced in a study of human T cells and chemical hapten exposure. Specified time point: patch test 1, 2 weeks after DPC sensitization. Documented treatment: therapeutic diphenylcyclopropenone sensitization with weekly scalp DPC. TCRdb independently ran MiXCR on the RACE reads; one entry per CDR3 protein. The repertoire has tens of thousands of distinct CDR3 sequences, about 9.3% of them found once; the top ten carry roughly 15%. The sequencing used whole blood, collected in connection with sensitization to the hapten diphenylcyclopropenone (DPC). These receptors originate from a woman aged 40 to 49 with alopecia areata. Some clones in this sample may be carry-over from other donors' samples.

The chain uses TRBV5-4 and TRBJ2-3, with TRBD2 as a possible D gene (6 bases). Germline-derived CDR1 and CDR2 are SGHNT and YYREEE (reference sequence). V shed 4 bases and J shed 3 bases, with 9 bases lying between them. The CDR3 totals 13 residues. This CDR3 is CASSVAGTDTQYF. The CDR3 DNA follows: TGTGCCAGCAGCGTTGCGGGGACAGATACGCAGTATTTT.

The chain links TRBV7-2 to TRBJ1-3, with a tentative D call TRBD1 (5 bases). This CDR3 comprises 15 residues. V shed 8 bases and J shed 2 bases, with 16 bases lying between them. Germline V lookup: CDR1 SGHTA, CDR2 FQGNSA. CDR3 DNA sequence: TGTGCCAGCTCACTTAGGGGTATGGCTGGAAACACCATATATTTT. Translating it yields CASSLRGMAGNTIYF.

This clonotype was observed many times. The chain joins TRBV7-3 to TRBJ2-6; 9 bases match TRBD1. CDR1 is SGHTA, CDR2 FQGTGA, per germline. CDR3 length: 17 amino acids. J lost 1 base, V lost 5 bases, and 6 bases had no gene match. The CDR3 region is CASSPGQGRSGANVLTF. CDR3 nucleotides: TGTGCCAGCAGCCCCGGACAGGGGAGATCTGGGGCCAACGTCCTGACTTTC.

This clonotype came up many times. The CDR3 is CASSARRGWMPAGELFF. CDR3 DNA sequence: TGTGCCAGCAGCGCCCGTCGGGGCTGGATGCCGGCCGGGGAGCTGTTTTTT. The chain carries TRBV11-1 and TRBJ2-2; D is perhaps TRBD1 or TRBD2 (5 bases each). Between the trimmed V and J ends, which lost 5 bases and 6 bases, there was a span of 22 bases. CDR3 length equals 17 residues. In germline, CDR1 is SGHAT, CDR2 FQDESV (reference sequence).

This clonotype was counted at least ten times. V gene TRBV2 combines with J gene TRBJ1-4, with a tentative D call TRBD1 (6 bases). Per the germline V gene, CDR1 is SNHLY and CDR2 is FYNNEI. Trimming took 4 bases from V and 2 from J, leaving 11 bases between them. The CDR3 is 15 amino acids. The CDR3 reads CASSVQGLTNEKLFF. In DNA, the CDR3 is TGTGCCAGCAGTGTGCAGGGGCTTACTAATGAAAAACTGTTTTTT.